The source of this TCR beta chain is a study of shared clonotypes between healthy human individuals. Libraries were prepared by immunoSEQ multiplex PCR; TCRdb keeps only in-frame clonotypes and omits some of them. In the table there are fewer than 800,000 clones, roughly 94% of which are singletons. CD8 cells classed as naive were CD45RO-negative and positively selected for CCR7, excluding terminally differentiated effector memory CD45RA+ cells. Germline V lookup: CDR1 MNHNS, CDR2 SASEGT. The V end lost 2 bases, the J end lost 2 bases, and 13 bases lay between the germline ends. CDR3 length equals 15 residues. Findings and caveats of the study: Shared across a few donors were around 5% of the naive CD4 clonotypes.

As for this clone: Its target is unknown.

Sequencing was carried out using naive CD8+ T cells sorted from blood. This TCR was recovered from a man aged 30-40 years in good health. The chain couples TRBV6-1 to TRBJ2-7; D is unresolved. This chain's CDR3 is CASSETALTTYEQYF. Here the CDR3 DNA reads TGTGCCAGCAGTGAAACGGCGCTAACGACCTACGAGCAGTACTTC.